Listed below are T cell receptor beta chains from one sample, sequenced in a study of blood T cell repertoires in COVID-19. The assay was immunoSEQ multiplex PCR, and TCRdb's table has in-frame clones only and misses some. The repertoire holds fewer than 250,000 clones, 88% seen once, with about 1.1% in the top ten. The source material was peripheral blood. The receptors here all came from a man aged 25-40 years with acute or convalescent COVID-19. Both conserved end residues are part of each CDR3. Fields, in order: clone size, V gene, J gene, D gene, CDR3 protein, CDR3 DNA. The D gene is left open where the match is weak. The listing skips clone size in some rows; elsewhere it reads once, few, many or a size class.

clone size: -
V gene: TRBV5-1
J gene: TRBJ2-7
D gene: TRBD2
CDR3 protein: CASSFERGGLDEQYF
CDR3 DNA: TGCGCCAGCAGCTTTGAGCGGGGGGGCCTCGACGAGCAGTACTTC

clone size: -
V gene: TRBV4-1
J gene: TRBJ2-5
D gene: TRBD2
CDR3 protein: CASSRGFSGGVQETQYF
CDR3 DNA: TGCGCCAGCAGTCGTGGTTTTAGCGGGGGAGTCCAAGAGACCCAGTACTTC

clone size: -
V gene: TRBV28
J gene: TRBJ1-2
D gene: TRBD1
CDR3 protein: CASSLDRVGGYTF
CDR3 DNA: TGTGCCAGCAGTCTCGACAGGGTCGGTGGCTACACCTTC

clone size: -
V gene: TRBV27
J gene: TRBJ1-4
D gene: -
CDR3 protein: CASSFHGANEKLFF
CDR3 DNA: TGTGCCAGCAGTTTCCACGGGGCTAATGAAAAACTGTTTTTT

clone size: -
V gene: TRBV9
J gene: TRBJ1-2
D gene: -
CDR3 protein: CASSVEAGRYGYTF
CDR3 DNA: TGTGCCAGCAGCGTAGAGGCAGGGCGGTATGGCTACACCTTC

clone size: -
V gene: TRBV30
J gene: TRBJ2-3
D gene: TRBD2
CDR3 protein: CAWGSGQRDATDTQYF
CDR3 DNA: TGTGCCTGGGGGTCGGGCCAGCGGGATGCTACAGATACGCAGTATTTT

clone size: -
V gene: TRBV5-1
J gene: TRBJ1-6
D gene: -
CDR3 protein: CASSLARVSYNSPLHF
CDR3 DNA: TGCGCCAGCAGCTTGGCCAGGGTTTCTTATAATTCACCCCTCCACTTT

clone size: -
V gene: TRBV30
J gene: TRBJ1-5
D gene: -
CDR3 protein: CAWSARVGMAPQHF
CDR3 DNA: TGTGCCTGGAGCGCCAGGGTTGGGATGGCGCCCCAGCATTTT

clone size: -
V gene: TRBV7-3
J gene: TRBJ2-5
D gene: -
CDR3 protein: CASSLDGEETQYF
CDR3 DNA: TGTGCCAGCAGCTTAGACGGAGAAGAGACCCAGTACTTC

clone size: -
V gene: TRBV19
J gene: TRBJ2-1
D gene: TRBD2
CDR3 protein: CASSITASGSYNEQFF
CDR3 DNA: TGTGCCAGTAGTATTACTGCTAGCGGCTCTTACAATGAGCAGTTCTTC

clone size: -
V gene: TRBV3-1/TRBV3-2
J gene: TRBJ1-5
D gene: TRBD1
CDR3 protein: CASSMSGQRPLPQHF
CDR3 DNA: TGTGCCAGCAGCATGTCGGGACAGAGGCCTCTGCCCCAGCATTTT

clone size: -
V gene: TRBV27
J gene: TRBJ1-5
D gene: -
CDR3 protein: CASSLFGGDNQPQHF
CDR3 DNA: TGTGCCAGCAGTTTATTCGGAGGGGACAATCAGCCCCAGCATTTT

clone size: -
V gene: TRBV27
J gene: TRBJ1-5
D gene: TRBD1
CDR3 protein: CASSAIYRGKQPQHF
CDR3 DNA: TGTGCCAGCAGTGCCATCTACAGGGGAAAACAGCCCCAGCATTTT

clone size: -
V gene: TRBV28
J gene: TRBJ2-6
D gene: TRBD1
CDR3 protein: CASSLPRKDRGREYGANVLTF
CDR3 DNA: TGTGCCAGCAGTCTCCCAAGAAAGGACAGGGGGCGCGAGTACGGGGCCAACGTCCTGACTTTC

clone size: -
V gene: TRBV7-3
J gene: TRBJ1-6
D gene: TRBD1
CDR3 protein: CASSLIADRNSPLHF
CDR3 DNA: TGTGCCAGCAGCTTAATAGCGGACAGGAATTCACCCCTCCACTTT

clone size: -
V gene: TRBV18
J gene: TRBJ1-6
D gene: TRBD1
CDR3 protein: CASSPDRDSPLHF
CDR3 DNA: TGTGCCAGCTCACCAGACAGGGATTCACCCCTCCACTTT

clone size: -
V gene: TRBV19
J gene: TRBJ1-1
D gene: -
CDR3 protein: CASSLLGAMNTEAFF
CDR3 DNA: TGTGCCAGTAGTCTCTTGGGGGCGATGAACACTGAAGCTTTCTTT

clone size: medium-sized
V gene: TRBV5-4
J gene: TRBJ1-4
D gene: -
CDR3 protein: CASSLRAQGKEKLFF
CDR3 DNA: TGTGCCAGCAGCTTGAGGGCCCAGGGGAAAGAAAAACTGTTTTTT

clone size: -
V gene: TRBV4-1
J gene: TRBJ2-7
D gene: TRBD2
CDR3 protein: CASSQEQLAEIFYEQYF
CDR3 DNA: TGCGCCAGCAGCCAGGAACAACTAGCGGAGATTTTCTACGAGCAGTACTTC

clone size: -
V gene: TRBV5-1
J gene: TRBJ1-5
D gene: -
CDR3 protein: CASSLSGFGQPQHF
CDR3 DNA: TGCGCCAGCAGCTTATCGGGGTTCGGACAGCCCCAGCATTTT

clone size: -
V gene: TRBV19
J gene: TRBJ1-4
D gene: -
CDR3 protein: CASSHQRFPTNEKLFF
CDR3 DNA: TGTGCCAGTAGTCACCAGCGTTTTCCGACTAATGAAAAACTGTTTTTT

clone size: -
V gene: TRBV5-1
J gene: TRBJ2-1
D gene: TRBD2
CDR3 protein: CASSMGLAGRNEQFF
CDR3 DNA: TGCGCCAGCAGCATGGGACTAGCGGGAAGGAATGAGCAGTTCTTC

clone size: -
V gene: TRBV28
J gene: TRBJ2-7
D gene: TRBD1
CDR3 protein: CASSSTGQGPEQYF
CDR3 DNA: TGTGCCAGCAGTTCAACTGGACAGGGCCCCGAGCAGTACTTC

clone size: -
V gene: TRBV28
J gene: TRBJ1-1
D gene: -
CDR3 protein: CASSFEWEQGGNTEAFF
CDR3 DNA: TGTGCCAGCAGTTTTGAGTGGGAACAAGGAGGGAACACTGAAGCTTTCTTT

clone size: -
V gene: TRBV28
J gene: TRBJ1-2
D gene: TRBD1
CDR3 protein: CASSSLGQGDYGYTF
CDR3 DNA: TGTGCCAGCAGTTCCCTCGGACAGGGTGACTATGGCTACACCTTC

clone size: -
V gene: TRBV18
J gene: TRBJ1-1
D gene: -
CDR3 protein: CASSPPSGSMNTEAFF
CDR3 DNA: TGTGCCAGCTCACCACCGTCGGGTTCGATGAACACTGAAGCTTTCTTT

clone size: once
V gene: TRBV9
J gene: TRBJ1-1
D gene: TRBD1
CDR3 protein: CASSADPNRGHTEAFF
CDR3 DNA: TGTGCCAGCAGCGCCGACCCCAACAGGGGCCACACTGAAGCTTTCTTT

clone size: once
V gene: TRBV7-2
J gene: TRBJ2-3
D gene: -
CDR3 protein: CASSQYPGNTQYF
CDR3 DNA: TGTGCCAGCAGCCAATACCCAGGGAATACGCAGTATTTT

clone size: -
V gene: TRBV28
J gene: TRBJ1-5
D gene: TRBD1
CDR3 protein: CASSRGTGDQPQHF
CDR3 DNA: TGTGCCAGCAGCCGTGGGACAGGGGATCAGCCCCAGCATTTT

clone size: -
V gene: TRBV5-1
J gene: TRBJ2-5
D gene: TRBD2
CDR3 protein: CASIPLAGVRETQYF
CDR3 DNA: TGCGCCAGCATCCCCCTAGCGGGAGTTCGAGAGACCCAGTACTTC

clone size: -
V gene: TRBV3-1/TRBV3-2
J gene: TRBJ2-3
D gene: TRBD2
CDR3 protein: CASSLLAGVTDTQYF
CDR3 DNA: TGTGCCAGCAGCCTTCTAGCGGGAGTCACAGATACGCAGTATTTT

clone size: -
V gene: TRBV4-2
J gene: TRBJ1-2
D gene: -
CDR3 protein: CASSQTGTSTNYGYTF
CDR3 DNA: TGTGCCAGCAGCCAGACCGGGACTTCTACAAACTATGGCTACACCTTC

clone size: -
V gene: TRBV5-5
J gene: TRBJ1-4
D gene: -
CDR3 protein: CASSLRRQRGEKLFF
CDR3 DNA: TGTGCCAGCAGTCTCAGACGGCAAAGGGGGGAAAAACTGTTTTTT